This TCR beta chain appears in the sequencing data of a study of response to subunit inactivated influenza vaccine. Study results and caveats: Researchers suggested that each seasonal influenza vaccination recruits few new T cells.

Turning to this clonotype: Its matching antigen is unknown.

TCRdb re-analysed the RT-PCR reads in MiXCR, keeping a single row per CDR3 protein. The table records 530,000 or so distinct CDR3 sequences, 12% to 15% of them present only once. The germline gives CDR1 SGHDT, CDR2 YYEEEE. CDR3 length: 15 amino acids. Germline trimming cut 4 bases from V and 8 bases from J; bases unmatched to any gene: 10. This TCR came from a man aged 45-60 years who received an inactivated influenza vaccine. The genes are TRBV5-6 and TRBJ1-4; 8 bases agree with TRBD1. This material consisted of PBMCs from blood, taken roughly 13 days after vaccination. The CDR3 region has the DNA TGTGCCAGCAGCAGGGGGGGGACAGGAGACGAAAAACTGTTTTTT. Translated, it gives CASSRGGTGDEKLFF.